Following are 5 T cell receptor beta chains from one sample sequenced in a study of T cells in Graves' hyperthyroidism and ophthalmopathy. RNA transcripts were the template for amplifying TCR beta CDR3 regions. Researchers ran a first-round RT-PCR on the TCR CDR3 using the HTBI primer set. TCRdb redid the calling of the multiplex PCR reads with MiXCR, one entry per CDR3 protein. The sample includes 600,000 to 850,000 distinct CDR3 sequences, around 19% of them seen just once. The sequenced material came from blood. These receptors were taken from a woman aged 50 to 60 with Graves' hyperthyroidism that later progressed to Graves' ophthalmopathy.

The chain employs TRBV19 and TRBJ2-2; D could derive from TRBD1 or TRBD2 (6 bases each). V lost 7 bases to trimming and J lost 3 bases, with 15 bases between them. There are 15 residues in the CDR3. Germline CDR1 is LNHDA and CDR2 is SQIVND (reference sequence). The CDR3 DNA follows: TGTGCCAGTATTCGGGGGCCCGCTGACACCGGGGAGCTGTTTTTT. It yields the protein CASIRGPADTGELFF.

This clonotype appeared many times. This sequence joins TRBV12-3 or TRBV12-4 and TRBJ1-6; 7 bases line up with TRBD1. This CDR3 comprises 16 residues. The ends lost 3 bases at V and 10 bases at J; junction bases unmatched: 12. The CDR3 DNA sequence: TGTGCCAGCAGTTTTATAGGGGGCGCTAGGAAATCACCCCTCCACTTT. Protein: CASSFIGGARKSPLHF.

This clonotype showed up many times. The chain combines TRBV20-1 with TRBJ2-7, with D perhaps matching TRBD1 or TRBD2 (5 bases each). Germline V gene data show CDR1 as DFQATT and CDR2 as SNEGSKA (reference sequence). This CDR3 is 15 amino acids long. V lost 3 bases and J 0 bases, leaving 15 bases between the germline ends. Here the CDR3 reads CSARTGTGSSYEQYF. The CDR3 nucleotides are TGCAGTGCTAGGACTGGGACGGGGAGCTCCTACGAGCAGTACTTC.

The chain carries TRBV6-5 and TRBJ2-6; D is unresolved. V lost 6 bases to trimming and J lost 0 bases, with 3 bases between them. The CDR3 consists of 13 residues. Germline loops: CDR1 MNHEY, CDR2 SVGAGI. The chain's CDR3 is CASSNSGANVLTF. The DNA of the CDR3 is TGTGCCAGCAGCAACTCTGGGGCCAACGTCCTGACTTTC.

The table lists this clonotype with a few counts. A read error may be the cause here, since a much bigger clone is one base away. This sequence joins TRBV6-5 and TRBJ2-5; D unresolved. The germline V gene encodes CDR1 MNHEY and CDR2 SVGAGI. CDR3 length: 14 amino acids. The CDR3 reads CVSSYSRTQETQYF. The CDR3 DNA sequence: TGTGTCAGCAGTTACTCGAGGACGCAAGAGACCCAGTACTTC.